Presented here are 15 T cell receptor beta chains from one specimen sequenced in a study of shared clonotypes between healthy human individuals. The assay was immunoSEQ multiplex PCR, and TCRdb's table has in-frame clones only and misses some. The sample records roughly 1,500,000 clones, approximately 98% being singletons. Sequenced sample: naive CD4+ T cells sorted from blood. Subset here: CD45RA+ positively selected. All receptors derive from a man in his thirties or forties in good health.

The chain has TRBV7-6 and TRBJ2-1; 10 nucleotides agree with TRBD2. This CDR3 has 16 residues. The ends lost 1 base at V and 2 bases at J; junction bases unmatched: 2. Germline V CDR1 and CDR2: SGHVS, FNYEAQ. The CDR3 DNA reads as TGTGCCAGCAGCTTAGTCCTAGCGGGAGCCTACAATGAGCAGTTCTTC. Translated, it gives CASSLVLAGAYNEQFF.

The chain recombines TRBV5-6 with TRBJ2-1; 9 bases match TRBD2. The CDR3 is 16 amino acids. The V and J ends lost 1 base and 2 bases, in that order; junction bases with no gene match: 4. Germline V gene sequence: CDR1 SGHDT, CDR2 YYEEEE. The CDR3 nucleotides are TGTGCCAGCAGCTTGCTTAGCGGGAGTCCCTACAATGAGCAGTTCTTC. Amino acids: CASSLLSGSPYNEQFF.

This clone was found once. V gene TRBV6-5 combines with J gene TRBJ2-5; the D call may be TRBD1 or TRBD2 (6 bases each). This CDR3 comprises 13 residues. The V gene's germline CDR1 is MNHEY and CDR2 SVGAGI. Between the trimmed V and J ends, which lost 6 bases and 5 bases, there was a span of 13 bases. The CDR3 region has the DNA TGTGCCAGCAGAAGCCCGGGGGCTGAGACCCAGTACTTC. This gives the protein CASRSPGAETQYF.

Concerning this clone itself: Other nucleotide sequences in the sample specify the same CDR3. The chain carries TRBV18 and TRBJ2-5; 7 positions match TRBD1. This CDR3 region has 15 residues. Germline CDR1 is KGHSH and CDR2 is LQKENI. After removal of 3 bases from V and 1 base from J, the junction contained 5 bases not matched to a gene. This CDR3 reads CASSPPGQRQETQYF. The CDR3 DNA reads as TGTGCCAGCTCACCGCCGGGACAGCGCCAAGAGACCCAGTACTTC.

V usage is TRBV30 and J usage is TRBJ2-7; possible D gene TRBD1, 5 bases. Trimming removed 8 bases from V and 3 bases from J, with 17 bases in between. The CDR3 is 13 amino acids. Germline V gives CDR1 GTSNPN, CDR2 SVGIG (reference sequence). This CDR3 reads CAANWVRGYEQYF. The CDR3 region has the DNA TGTGCCGCTAATTGGGTTAGGGGCTACGAGCAGTACTTC.

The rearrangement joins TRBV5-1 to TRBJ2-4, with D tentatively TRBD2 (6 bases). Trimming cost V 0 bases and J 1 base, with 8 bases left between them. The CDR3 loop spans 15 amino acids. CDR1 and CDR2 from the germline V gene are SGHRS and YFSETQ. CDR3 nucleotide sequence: TGCGCCAGCAGCTTGGGCGGGGCGGCCAAAAACATTCAGTACTTC. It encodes CASSLGGAAKNIQYF. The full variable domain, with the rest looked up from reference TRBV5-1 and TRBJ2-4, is KAGVTQTPRYLIKTRGQQVTLSCSPISGHRSVSWYQQTPGQGLQFLFEYFSETQRNKGNFPGRFSGRQFSNSRSEMNVSTLELGDSALYLCASSLGGAAKNIQYFGAGTRLSVL.

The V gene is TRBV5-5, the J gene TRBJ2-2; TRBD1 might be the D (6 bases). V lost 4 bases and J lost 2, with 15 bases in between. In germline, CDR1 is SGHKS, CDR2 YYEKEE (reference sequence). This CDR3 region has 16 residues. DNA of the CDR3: TGTGCCAGCAGCGTGAGAGGACAGACCAACACCGGGGAGCTGTTTTTT. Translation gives CASSVRGQTNTGELFF.

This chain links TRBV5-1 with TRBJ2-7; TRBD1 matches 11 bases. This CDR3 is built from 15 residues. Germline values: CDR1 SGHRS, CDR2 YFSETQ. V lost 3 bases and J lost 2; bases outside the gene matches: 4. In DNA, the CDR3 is TGCGCCAGCAGCTCGAGGACAGGGGGCCCCTACGAGCAGTACTTC. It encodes CASSSRTGGPYEQYF.

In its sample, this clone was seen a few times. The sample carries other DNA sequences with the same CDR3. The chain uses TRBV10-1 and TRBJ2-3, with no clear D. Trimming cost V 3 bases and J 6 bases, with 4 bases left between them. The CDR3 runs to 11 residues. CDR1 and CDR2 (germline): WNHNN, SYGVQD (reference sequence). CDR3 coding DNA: TGCGCCAGCAGTGACCTGGATACGCAGTATTTT. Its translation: CASSDLDTQYF.

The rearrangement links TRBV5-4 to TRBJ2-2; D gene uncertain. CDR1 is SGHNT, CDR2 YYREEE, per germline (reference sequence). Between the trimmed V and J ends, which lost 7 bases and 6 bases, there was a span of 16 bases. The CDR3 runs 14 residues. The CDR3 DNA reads TGTGCCAGCCGTGTAAGGGATGGTTCCGGGGAGCTGTTTTTT. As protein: CASRVRDGSGELFF. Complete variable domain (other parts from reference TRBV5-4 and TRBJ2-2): ETGVTQSPTHLIKTRGQQVTLRCSSQSGHNTVSWYQQALGQGPQFIFQYYREEENGRGNFPPRFSGLQFPNYSSELNVNALELDDSALYLCASRVRDGSGELFFGEGSRLTVL.

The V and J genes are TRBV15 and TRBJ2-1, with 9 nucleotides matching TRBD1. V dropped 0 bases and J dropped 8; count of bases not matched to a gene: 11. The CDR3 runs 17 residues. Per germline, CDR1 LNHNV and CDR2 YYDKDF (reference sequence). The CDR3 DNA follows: TGTGCCACCAGCAGAGAGGTGGGGACAGGGTTTATGGATGAGCAGTTCTTC. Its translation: CATSREVGTGFMDEQFF.

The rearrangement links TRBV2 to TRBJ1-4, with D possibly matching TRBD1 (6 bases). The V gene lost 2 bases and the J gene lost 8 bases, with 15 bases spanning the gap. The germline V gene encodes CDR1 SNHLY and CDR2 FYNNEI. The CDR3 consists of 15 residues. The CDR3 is CASSESEGGFEKLFF. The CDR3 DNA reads TGTGCCAGCAGTGAATCGGAAGGGGGGTTCGAAAAACTGTTTTTT.

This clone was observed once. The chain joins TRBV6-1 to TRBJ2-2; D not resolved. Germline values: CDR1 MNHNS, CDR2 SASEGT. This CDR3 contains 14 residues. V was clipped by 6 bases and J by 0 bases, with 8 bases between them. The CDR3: CASSLIANTGELFF. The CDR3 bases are TGTGCCAGCAGCCTAATCGCGAACACCGGGGAGCTGTTTTTT.

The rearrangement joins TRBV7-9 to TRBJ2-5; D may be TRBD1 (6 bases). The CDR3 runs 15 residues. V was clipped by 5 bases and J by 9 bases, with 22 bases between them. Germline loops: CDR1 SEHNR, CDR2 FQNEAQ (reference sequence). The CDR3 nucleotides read TGTGCCAGCAGCCCGCTCGCCCGGGACACTCCGTCCCAGTACTTC. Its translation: CASSPLARDTPSQYF. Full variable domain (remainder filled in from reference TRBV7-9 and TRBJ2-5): DTGVSQNPRHKITKRGQNVTFRCDPISEHNRLYWYRQTLGQGPEFLTYFQNEAQLEKSRLLSDRFSAERPKGSFSTLEIQRTEQGDSAMYLCASSPLARDTPSQYFGPGTRLLVL.

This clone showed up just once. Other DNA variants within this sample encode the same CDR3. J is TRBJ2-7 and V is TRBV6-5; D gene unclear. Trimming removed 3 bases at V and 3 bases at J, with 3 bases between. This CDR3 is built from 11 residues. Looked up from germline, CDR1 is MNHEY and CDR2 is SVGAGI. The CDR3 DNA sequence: TGTGCCAGCAGTTATCTCTACGAGCAGTACTTC. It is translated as CASSYLYEQYF.